Listed here are 22 T cell receptor beta chains from one sample, sequenced in a study of T cell repertoires in cytomegalovirus infection. One entry per CDR3 protein results from TCRdb running MiXCR on the reads. The sample has hundreds of thousands of distinct CDR3 sequences; around 30% are singletons. The antigens for these receptors are not known. The specimen comprised cultured PBMCs, sampled from culture after CMV antigen stimulation. These receptors were collected from a human donor in good health (CMV status not recorded). Some clones in this sample may be carry-over from other donors' samples.

V usage is TRBV12-3 or TRBV12-4 and J usage is TRBJ2-7; 9 bases map to TRBD1. CDR3 length: 14 residues. V lost 6 bases and J lost 3; bases outside the gene matches: 6. CDR3 nucleotides: TGTGCCAGCAGACCCGGGACAGGGCTCTACGAGCAGTACTTC. It specifies CASRPGTGLYEQYF.

This clonotype appeared many times. The chain carries TRBV7-2 and TRBJ1-6, with D perhaps TRBD1 (6 bases). The V end was cut by 4 bases, the J end by 4 bases, with 8 bases between. From germline, CDR1 is SGHTA and CDR2 FQGNSA. This CDR3 has 14 residues. The CDR3 nucleotides are TGTGCCAGCAGCTCAACAGGGTATAATTCACCCCTCCACTTT. It specifies CASSSTGYNSPLHF.

V usage is TRBV11-2 and J usage is TRBJ2-3; the D is unclear. The V end lost 3 bases, the J end lost 0 bases, and 7 bases lay between the germline ends. Germline V gene data show CDR1 as SGHAT and CDR2 as FQNNGV. The CDR3 has 14 amino acids. This chain's CDR3 is CASSFSLSTDTQYF. In DNA form, the CDR3 reads TGTGCCAGCAGCTTTAGTCTCAGCACAGATACGCAGTATTTT.

There are a few counts of this clonotype. This chain uses TRBV6-1 with TRBJ2-5, with 7 bases lining up with TRBD1. The ends lost 7 bases at V and 3 bases at J; junction bases unmatched: 11. Germline values: CDR1 MNHNS, CDR2 SASEGT. The CDR3 spans 15 residues. CDR3 bases: TGTGCCAGCAACCCCTACCCCGGGACAGAAGAGACCCAGTACTTC. Translation gives CASNPYPGTEETQYF.

The chain has TRBV10-2 and TRBJ1-2; 7 bases align to TRBD1. This CDR3 region has 16 residues. With V trimmed by 0 bases and J by 4 bases, 8 bases remained unmatched. CDR1 is WSHSY, CDR2 SAAADI, per germline. The CDR3 is CASSESGGRGAYGYTF. The CDR3 DNA reads TGCGCCAGCAGTGAGTCGGGAGGCAGGGGGGCCTATGGCTACACCTTC.

This clonotype came up a few times. This rearrangement joins TRBV29-1 to TRBJ1-5, with 10 nucleotides matching TRBD1. Germline lookup yields CDR1 SQVTM and CDR2 ANQGSEA. Trimming at V came to 7 bases and at J to 4 bases, leaving 13 bases not matched to a gene. The CDR3 has 16 residues. As DNA, the CDR3 is TGCAGCGCACCCGGGACAGGGGAGTTACGAAATCAGCCCCAGCATTTT. Translating gives CSAPGTGELRNQPQHF.

This sequence joins TRBV14 and TRBJ2-3; the D gene is possibly TRBD2 (5 bases). Germline CDR1 SGHDN, CDR2 FVKESK. The CDR3 contains 14 residues. V lost 4 bases and J 0 bases, leaving 8 bases between the germline ends. CDR3 protein: CASSPDLSTDTQYF. The CDR3 DNA sequence: TGTGCCAGCAGCCCGGACTTGAGCACAGATACGCAGTATTTT.

This clonotype was found once. This chain links TRBV7-2 with TRBJ2-7; the D gene is possibly TRBD2 (6 bases). Looked up from germline, CDR1 is SGHTA and CDR2 is FQGNSA. The CDR3 is made up of 12 amino acids. The ends were cut back, 5 bases at V and 3 bases at J, with 8 bases in the middle. CDR3 nucleotides: TGTACCAGCAGCCCCGGGGGCTACGAGCAGTACTTC. This translates into CTSSPGGYEQYF.

This clonotype was recorded many times. The chain employs TRBV7-9 and TRBJ2-7, with a weak D call TRBD2 (5 bases). CDR3 length equals 13 residues. CDR1 is SEHNR, CDR2 FQNEAQ, per germline (reference sequence). Trimming shortened V by 2 bases and J by 4 bases, and 9 bases separated the two germline ends. This CDR3 reads CASSLNREYEQYF. DNA for the CDR3: TGTGCCAGCAGCTTAAATAGGGAGTACGAGCAGTACTTC.

This chain joins TRBV5-8 and TRBJ2-2; unclear D gene. Trimming took 0 bases from V and 1 from J, leaving 7 bases between them. The CDR3 sequence is 15 residues long. Germline assignment: CDR1 SGHTS and CDR2 YDEGEE. In DNA form, the CDR3 reads TGTGCCAGCAGCTTGGGGCAGGTGAACACCGGGGAGCTGTTTTTT. It is translated as CASSLGQVNTGELFF.

The table lists this clonotype with a few counts. The rearrangement links TRBV7-2 to TRBJ2-1; D possibly corresponds to TRBD2 (7 bases). CDR3 size: 12 residues. Germline V gives CDR1 SGHTA, CDR2 FQGNSA. Trimming removed 5 bases from V and 9 bases from J, with 11 bases in between. CDR3 loop: CASSRRGGEQFF. CDR3 sequence (DNA): TGTGCCAGCAGCAGAAGGGGGGGTGAGCAGTTCTTC.

This chain joins TRBV5-4 and TRBJ2-7; a possible D gene is TRBD1 (5 bases). Trimming pared 2 bases from V and 3 bases from J, leaving 12 bases between. The CDR3 spans 14 residues. Germline assignment: CDR1 SGHNT and CDR2 YYREEE (reference sequence). The CDR3 DNA reads as TGTGCCAGCAGCTTAGACAGCCAAAACTACGAGCAGTACTTC. It encodes CASSLDSQNYEQYF.

In its sample, this clonotype was seen many times. The chain is built from TRBV12-3 or TRBV12-4 and TRBJ2-1; 7 positions match TRBD2. The CDR3 extends over 15 amino acids. The junction had 11 bases not matched to a gene; V was cut back by 3 bases and J by 9 bases. CDR3 in amino acids: CASSFWDYPKFEQFF. As DNA, the CDR3 is TGTGCCAGCAGTTTTTGGGACTACCCTAAATTTGAGCAGTTCTTC.

For the CDR3, the DNA is TGTGCCAGCAGCTTTAGGAAAACCGACTGGCTAAGCGGAGAGACCCAGTACTTC. It is translated as CASSFRKTDWLSGETQYF. The rearrangement joins TRBV5-6 to TRBJ2-5; D might be TRBD2 (5 bases). Per the germline V gene, CDR1 is SGHDT and CDR2 is YYEEEE. The V end was cut by 2 bases, the J end by 4 bases, with 24 bases between. This CDR3 is built from 18 residues.

At least ten counts were recorded for this clonotype. The chain combines TRBV7-2 with TRBJ2-3; TRBD2 aligns across 12 bases. CDR1 and CDR2 from the germline V gene are SGHTA and FQGNSA. This CDR3 is 18 amino acids long. Trimming removed 3 bases from V and 5 bases from J; junction bases left unmatched: 12. CDR3 sequence (DNA): TGTGCCAGCAGCTTTGGCCCAGGACTAGCGGGATCTGGAGATACGCAGTATTTT. It yields the protein CASSFGPGLAGSGDTQYF.

This clonotype was recorded a few times. V gene TRBV7-8 combines with J gene TRBJ2-5; TRBD2 aligns across 14 bases. The V and J ends lost 3 bases and 5 bases, in that order; junction bases with no gene match: 8. Germline CDR1 reads SGHVS; CDR2 reads FQNEAQ. CDR3 length: 17 amino acids. The CDR3 reads CASSLGLAGVDRETQYF. CDR3 nucleotide sequence: TGTGCCAGCAGCTTGGGACTAGCGGGGGTAGACAGGGAGACCCAGTACTTC.

This clonotype has at least ten counts. The V and J genes are TRBV7-2 and TRBJ2-1; TRBD2 matches 10 bases. Per germline, CDR1 SGHTA and CDR2 FQGNSA. V dropped 5 bases and J dropped 4; count of bases not matched to a gene: 8. The CDR3 contains 16 residues. CDR3 bases: TGTGCCAGCAGCGTGCGGGGACTAGCGCTGTACAATGAGCAGTTCTTC. The encoded protein is CASSVRGLALYNEQFF.

This sequence joins TRBV5-4 and TRBJ2-4, with TRBD2 matching over 8 bases. This CDR3 is built from 13 residues. Germline V gene lookup returns CDR1 SGHNT and CDR2 YYREEE (reference sequence). The V gene end was trimmed by 5 bases and the J gene end by 8 bases; junction bases not matched to a gene: 6. This chain's CDR3 is CASSTDGRDIQYF. The CDR3 DNA reads as TGTGCCAGCAGTACAGACGGGAGGGACATTCAGTACTTC. The complete variable domain, with remaining parts taken from reference TRBV5-4 and TRBJ2-4, reads ETGVTQSPTHLIKTRGQQVTLRCSSQSGHNTVSWYQQALGQGPQFIFQYYREEENGRGNFPPRFSGLQFPNYSSELNVNALELDDSALYLCASSTDGRDIQYFGAGTRLSVL.

The CDR3 bases are TGTGCCAGTAGTATAGGGGCTGCGATCGGGCCCCAGCATTTT. Residues: CASSIGAAIGPQHF. The V and J genes are TRBV19 and TRBJ1-5; D unclear. Germline assignment: CDR1 LNHDA and CDR2 SQIVND (reference sequence). The CDR3 is 14 residues long. V lost 1 base and J 9 bases, leaving 13 bases between the germline ends.

This clonotype was counted many times. The chain is built from TRBV7-9 and TRBJ1-5, with a possible D match to TRBD1 (6 bases). Germline loops: CDR1 SEHNR, CDR2 FQNEAQ (reference sequence). Trimming pared 3 bases from V and 6 bases from J, leaving 12 bases between. The CDR3 is 14 amino acids. CDR3 residues: CASSLGGAGQPQHF. The CDR3 DNA is TGTGCCAGCAGCTTGGGGGGCGCGGGTCAGCCCCAGCATTTT.

The chain joins TRBV20-1 to TRBJ1-6, with 7 bases that match TRBD1. There are 16 residues in the CDR3. The germline CDR1 and CDR2 sequences are DFQATT and SNEGSKA (reference sequence). With 3 bases clipped from V and 9 bases from J, the junction kept 14 bases outside the gene matches. CDR3 nucleotide sequence: TGCAGTGCTAGCGAACCGGACAGGTTTGGGGGTTCACCCCTCCACTTT. Amino acids: CSASEPDRFGGSPLHF.

The V gene is TRBV2, the J gene TRBJ2-3; 8 bases line up with TRBD2. Germline CDR1 SNHLY, CDR2 FYNNEI. Trimming took 10 bases from V and 5 from J; bases not matched to a gene: 8. CDR3 length: 13 amino acids. The CDR3 nucleotides are TGTGCCAACCAAGCGGGAGTAGGAGATACGCAGTATTTT. Amino acids: CANQAGVGDTQYF.